This T cell receptor (beta chain) was sequenced for a study of blood T cell repertoires in COVID-19. Study as a whole: Collection of acute and convalescent COVID-19 samples took place in the United States, Italy and Spain. Sources were T cells, B-cell-depleted T cells, or PBMCs; the material itself was cDNA or gDNA.

Clones were sequenced by immunoSEQ multiplex PCR, and TCRdb holds only the in-frame ones, with some missing. The sample includes 140,000 to 150,000 clones, more than 70% seen only once; the top ten take under 15%. The germline gives CDR1 MNHEY, CDR2 SVGAGI. There are 15 residues in the CDR3. Deletions cut 6 bases from V and 2 bases from J, with 17 bases between. The chain employs TRBV6-5 and TRBJ2-7, with D possibly matching TRBD1 (6 bases). The sequencing sample was made of peripheral blood. The clonotype was recovered from a man in his sixties with active or convalescent COVID-19. The CDR3 region is CASRPQGVPTYEQYF. The CDR3 region has the DNA TGTGCCAGCAGACCACAGGGAGTCCCTACCTACGAGCAGTACTTC.